This TCR beta chain came from a study of cytomegalovirus exposure and HLA in healthy donors. General study results and limits: A later analysis appeared to link common viral pathogens to several of the most significant clusters. There were some V segments, including TRBV6-2 and TRBV6-3, excluded as indistinguishable.

The germline CDR1 and CDR2 sequences are SGHVS and FQNEAQ. CDR3 length: 16 residues. Germline trimming cut 1 base from V and 9 bases from J; bases unmatched to any gene: 10. This clone was observed a handful of times. Its cognate antigen is unknown. The PCR was carried out with 60 Vbeta primers and 13 Jbeta primers. The repertoire was sequenced with immunoSEQ multiplex PCR; TCRdb's copy has only in-frame clones and lacks some. The profile shows 150,000 or so clones, around four fifths of them singletons. This clonotype was sampled from a man aged 18 to 29 in good health and CMV-seropositive. Specimen: PBMCs. The V call is TRBV7-8, the J call TRBJ2-1, with 9 bases lining up with TRBD1. The CDR3 is CASSLGGTGTGAEQFF. CDR3 nucleotides: TGTGCCAGCAGCTTAGGGGGGACAGGGACGGGTGCTGAGCAGTTCTTC.